The clone carrying this TCR beta chain was recorded at least ten times. Per the original methods: Researchers report that nucleated cell counts were estimated from reference gene primer amplification. Profiled with immunoSEQ multiplex PCR; TCRdb holds only in-frame clones, not every one. For V, J and clone size, that table is used; D and trimming come from the DNA. The data show 100,000 to 150,000 clones, with roughly four fifths seen just once and about a sixth held by the top ten. This sample was taken from a study of blood T cell repertoires in COVID-19. Overall study: The United States, Italy and Spain provided the acute and convalescent COVID-19 samples. Sources were T cells, B-cell-depleted T cells, or PBMCs; the material itself was cDNA or gDNA.

Per the germline V gene, CDR1 is SGHAT and CDR2 is FQNNGV. The J segment lost 7 bases and the V segment lost 5 bases, leaving 11 bases of the junction unmatched. The length of the CDR3 is 17 residues. Followed longitudinally, the Seattle patients had been enrolled during active infection. This TCR came from a man aged 25-45 years with COVID-19, enrolled during active disease. The V gene is TRBV11-2, the J gene TRBJ2-1, with 13 bases lining up with TRBD2. Sequences were obtained from peripheral blood. The CDR3 spells CASSDGLAGVRRNEQFF. CDR3 bases: TGTGCCAGCAGCGACGGACTAGCGGGAGTACGAAGGAATGAGCAGTTCTTC.